This record looks at one T cell receptor beta chain sequence and its context. This clone has just one count. It lacks a known antigen. Per-base quality was not reported, and no clone a single base away is much larger than it. The Qiagen DNeasy kit was used to extract genomic DNA from unsorted PBMCs and from the negatively selected CD4+ and CD8+ fractions. TCR beta CDR3 regions were amplified by immunoSEQ multiplex PCR using primers annealing to V and J segments. A synthetic immune receptor repertoire was used to minimize amplification bias, and any residual bias was removed computationally once sequencing was done. The authors processed their data as follows. Repertoire diversity was quantified as the Shannon entropy index using custom Python scripts. Unsorted, CD4+ and CD8+ repertoires were analyzed separately, except in combined analyses where CD4+ and CD8+ sequences were merged in silico. Clonal expansion was defined as at least a 2-fold frequency increase after treatment relative to C1D1, with a pseudocount of 0.5 for undetected baseline clones. Singleton clones were defined as clones with 0 or 1 copy at C1D1, and non-singleton clones were defined as clones with 2 or more copies. Clones expanded in unsorted samples were labelled as CD4+, CD8+ or unknown by matching protein sequences in sorted samples from the same patient. Wilcoxon tests were applied to paired samples to test diversity changes from C1D1 to C4D1. Drawn from immuneACCESS, this table holds only the in-frame rearrangements with V and J called that TCRdb kept. Clones are partly lost; checked studies trace under half to an unresolved V gene and leave the rest unexplained. V, J and clone size reflect that table, while D and trimming were determined from the DNA. Present in this sample are nearly 100,000 clones, around four fifths of which were seen just once. The ten largest clones represent roughly an eighth of the sample.

Sequences MNHEY (CDR1) and SVGAGI (CDR2) are obtained from the germline V gene. The CDR3 has 15 amino acids, counting the end cysteine and phenylalanine. The kept DNA is CDR3 alone, 45 bases in frame from the first base. V ends up 6 bases short and J 7 bases short, with an unmatched junction base count of 9. This sample was taken from a study of PD-1 blockade in classical Hodgkin lymphoma (dated by TCRdb to the early 2020s). At the level of the whole study: Nivolumab dosing was 3 mg/kg intravenously every 2 weeks, continuing until either disease progression or unacceptable toxicity. To define a peripheral blood immune signature of response to PD-1 blockade in classical Hodgkin lymphoma, the study combined TCR beta sequencing with CyTOF. Paper-wide results and their limitations: The study covered only a single clinical trial cohort, and the causes of the repertoire differences, possibly disease activity or prior therapy, were still not defined. Baseline TCR diversity was reported to be lower in newly diagnosed patients than in healthy donors and to be lower still in relapsed/refractory patients. A significant rise by C4D1 was seen in CD4+ but not CD8+ TCR diversity (p=0.0027 vs p=0.16), with the rise being most apparent in complete responders (p=0.02). Baseline diversity similar to that of newly diagnosed patients was observed in trial patients achieving complete response, whereas significantly lower diversity was observed in partial responders and progressors. Diversity was lower in patients who began nivolumab less than 1 year after ASCT, so these patients were left out of later analyses to avoid confounding by immune reconstitution.

According to the study, the label for this sample's time point signals: cycle 1 day 1 (C1D1), immediately before nivolumab initiation. All trial patients had relapsed after autologous stem cell transplantation, with cohorts A, B and C differing in prior brentuximab vedotin exposure. The trial cohort comprised roughly 50 patients with relapsed/refractory classical Hodgkin lymphoma whose best overall responses were complete response, partial response or progressive disease. In the multi-cohort phase II CheckMate 205 trial, trial patients received single-agent nivolumab. An independent review committee assessed best overall response using the 2007 International Working Group response criteria. Trial PBMCs were collected just before the start of nivolumab (C1D1) and during therapy at cycle 2 day 1 and cycle 4 day 1. Peripheral blood was collected in 8 mL Vacutainer Cell Preparation Tubes, from which PBMCs were isolated by centrifugation and then cryopreserved.

The chain was built from TRBV6-5 and TRBJ2-7; 13 nucleotides in the junction match TRBD2. The source of this sequence is a human donor with classical Hodgkin lymphoma. Sequences were derived from peripheral blood mononuclear cells (PBMCs), sampled at baseline. The CDR3 sequence is CASSLGLAGVREQYF. The DNA sequence reads TGTGCCAGCAGCCTTGGACTAGCGGGAGTGCGAGAGCAGTACTTC.